The rows below give T cell receptor beta chains drawn from one sample of a study of shared clonotypes between healthy human individuals. Measured with immunoSEQ multiplex PCR; TCRdb has only the in-frame clones, and not every one. The table lists more than 1,200,000 clones, roughly 98.5% of them singletons. Material for sequencing was naive CD4+ T cells sorted from blood. The receptors were gathered from a man aged 25-45 years in good health. CDR3s include the opening cysteine and the closing phenylalanine or tryptophan. D genes are given only for firm matches. Expanded clones get a size class; other rows say once, few or many, or leave the size out.

TRBV18	TRBJ2-7	.	TRBD2	TGTGCCAGCTCACCAAGGACTAGCGGGAGCTACGAGCAGTACTTC	CASSPRTSGSYEQYF
TRBV20-1	TRBJ2-7	.	.	TGCAGTGCAGGAATAGCGAACGAGCAGTACTTC	CSAGIANEQYF
TRBV10-3	TRBJ1-4	once	TRBD1	TGTGCCATCGCAGAGACAGGGGGGTGGGAAAAACTGTTTTTT	CAIAETGGWEKLFF
TRBV5-1	TRBJ1-1	once	TRBD1	TGCGCCAGCAGCTGGGGGGGACAGTCGAACACTGAAGCTTTCTTT	CASSWGGQSNTEAFF
TRBV15	TRBJ1-5	.	.	TGTGCCACCAGCAGAGCAGGGTTCAATCAGCCCCAGCATTTT	CATSRAGFNQPQHF
TRBV28	TRBJ2-7	.	TRBD2	TGTGCCAGCAGTTCATGGGTAGTGGCTAGCGGGAGGGCCGGGCAGTACTTC	CASSSWVVASGRAGQYF
TRBV4-3	TRBJ2-6	.	.	TGCGCCAGCAGCCAAGATGTAATCGGGGCGGTTGGGGCCAACGTCCTGACTTTC	CASSQDVIGAVGANVLTF
TRBV7-2	TRBJ1-5	.	.	TGTGCCAGCAGCCCAAGAGGACAGCCCCAGCATTTT	CASSPRGQPQHF
TRBV5-1	TRBJ2-3	.	TRBD1	TGCGCCAGCAGCTTTCTCACAGGGGATACAGATACGCAGTATTTT	CASSFLTGDTDTQYF
TRBV10-1	TRBJ1-4	once	TRBD1	TGCGCCAGCAGAGCGGGACAGGGGCGCGGAAAACTGTTTTTT	CASRAGQGRGKLFF
TRBV28	TRBJ2-2	.	.	TGTGCCAGCAGTCCCGGCTTAATCGGGGAGCTGTTTTTT	CASSPGLIGELFF
TRBV29-1	TRBJ2-3	.	.	TGCAGCTTCCCGGGGTCACAAAAAGCGCTCGGGATGACAGATACGCAGTATTTT	CSFPGSQKALGMTDTQYF
TRBV10-3	TRBJ2-1	.	TRBD2	TGTGCCACCGGACTAGCGGACGACTACAATGAGCAGTTCTTC	CATGLADDYNEQFF
TRBV6-6	TRBJ1-5	.	TRBD1	TGTGCCAGCAGTTACTCTCGGGACAGGGTCCAGCCCCAGCATTTT	CASSYSRDRVQPQHF
TRBV6-5	TRBJ2-1	.	TRBD2	TGTGCCAGCAGTCACCTAGCGGGAGGTAACAATGAGCAGTTCTTC	CASSHLAGGNNEQFF
TRBV15	TRBJ1-2	.	.	TGTGCCACCAGCAGAGATCGTGGCAGCTATGGCTACACCTTC	CATSRDRGSYGYTF
TRBV6-5	TRBJ1-4	.	.	TGTGCCAGCAGTTTCAGGGGTTCGGGCGAAAAACTGTTTTTT	CASSFRGSGEKLFF
TRBV5-1	TRBJ2-7	.	TRBD1	TGCGCCAGCAGCCCAGGACAGGACAGCTACGAGCAGTACTTC	CASSPGQDSYEQYF
TRBV7-9	TRBJ2-3	once	.	TGTGCCAGCAGCCTGGGGACTGCAAGCACAGATACGCAGTATTTT	CASSLGTASTDTQYF
TRBV5-8	TRBJ2-7	.	.	TGTGCCAGCAGGGGCCCGGGGGAGCAGTACTTC	CASRGPGEQYF
TRBV15	TRBJ2-5	.	.	TGTGCCACCAGCAGAGATCCACTCCAAGAGACCCAGTACTTC	CATSRDPLQETQYF
TRBV18	TRBJ1-5	.	TRBD1	TGTGCCAGCTCGACAGGGCAGGAACAGCCCCAGCATTTT	CASSTGQEQPQHF
TRBV27	TRBJ2-7	.	TRBD2	TGTGCCAGCAGAGAAGTAGCGGGAGTAGCCTACGAGCAGTACTTC	CASREVAGVAYEQYF
TRBV18	TRBJ1-4	.	.	TGTGCCAGCTCACTGGGGCAGCTTGCAACTAATGAAAAACTGTTTTTT	CASSLGQLATNEKLFF
TRBV28	TRBJ2-5	.	.	TGTGCCAGCAGCTCTACAATCCAAACCCAGTACTTC	CASSSTIQTQYF
TRBV7-6	TRBJ1-2	.	.	TGTGCCAGCAGCTTATCACGCGGGCAGGAGGGTGGCTACACCTTC	CASSLSRGQEGGYTF
TRBV5-1	TRBJ2-5	.	.	TGCGCCAGCAGCTTGGGAGCAGGGGCTATGAAGACCCAGTACTTC	CASSLGAGAMKTQYF
TRBV5-4	TRBJ1-1	.	.	TGTGCCAGCAGCTTGGCCTTATCGACAGTGAACACTGAAGCTTTCTTT	CASSLALSTVNTEAFF
TRBV18	TRBJ2-2	.	.	TGTGCCAGCTCACTTCTAGGCTTTTCCGGGGAGCTGTTTTTT	CASSLLGFSGELFF
TRBV9	TRBJ1-2	.	.	TGTGCCAGCAGCGTAGGTTGGTGGAGGCCTCGGGGCTATGGCTACACCTTC	CASSVGWWRPRGYGYTF
TRBV28	TRBJ2-7	.	.	TGTGCCAGTAAACTGGTGGACGAGCAGTACTTC	CASKLVDEQYF
TRBV6-5	TRBJ2-7	.	TRBD2	TGTGCCAGCAGTTACTCGAGACTAGCTCCCGAGCAGTACTTC	CASSYSRLAPEQYF
TRBV6-4	TRBJ1-2	.	.	TGTGCCAGCCGACGGCATGGGAGCCCCGGCTACACCTTC	CASRRHGSPGYTF
TRBV7-9	TRBJ2-1	.	TRBD1	TGTGCCAGCAGCATTCCCGGGACAGTCTCCAATGAGCAGTTCTTC	CASSIPGTVSNEQFF
TRBV5-1	TRBJ2-5	.	TRBD1	TGCGCCAGCAGCTTCACAGGGGGCGCAGAGACCCAGTACTTC	CASSFTGGAETQYF
TRBV19	TRBJ2-1	.	.	TGTGCCAGTAGTATAGAGGCCCTTTTAGGTGAGCAGTTCTTC	CASSIEALLGEQFF
TRBV4-1	TRBJ2-5	once	.	TGCGCCAGCAGCCAAGAAGGTGCACCTCAAGAGACCCAGTACTTC	CASSQEGAPQETQYF